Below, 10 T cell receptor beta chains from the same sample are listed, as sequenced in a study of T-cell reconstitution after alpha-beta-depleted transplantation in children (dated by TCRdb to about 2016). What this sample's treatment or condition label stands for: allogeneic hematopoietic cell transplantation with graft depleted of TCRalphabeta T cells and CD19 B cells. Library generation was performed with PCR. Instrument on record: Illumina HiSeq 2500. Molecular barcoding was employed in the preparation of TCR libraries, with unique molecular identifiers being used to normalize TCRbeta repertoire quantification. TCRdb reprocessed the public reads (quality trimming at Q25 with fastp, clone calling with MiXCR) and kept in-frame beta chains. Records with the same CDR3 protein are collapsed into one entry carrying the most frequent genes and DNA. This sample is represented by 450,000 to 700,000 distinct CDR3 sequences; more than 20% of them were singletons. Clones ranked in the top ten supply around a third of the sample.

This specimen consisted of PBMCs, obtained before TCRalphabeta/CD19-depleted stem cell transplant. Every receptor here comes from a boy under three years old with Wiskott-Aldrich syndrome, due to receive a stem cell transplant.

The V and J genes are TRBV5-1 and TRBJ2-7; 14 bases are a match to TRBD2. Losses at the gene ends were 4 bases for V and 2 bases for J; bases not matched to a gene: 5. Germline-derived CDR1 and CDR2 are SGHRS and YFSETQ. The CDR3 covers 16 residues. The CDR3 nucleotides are TGCGCCAGCAGCCGGACTAGCGGGAGGCCTACCTACGAGCAGTACTTC. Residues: CASSRTSGRPTYEQYF.

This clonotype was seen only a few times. In nucleotides, the CDR3 is TGTGCCACCAGTGATCCTTCTTTGGACAGTTGGGGCAATCAGCCCCAGCATTTT. Amino acid sequence: CATSDPSLDSWGNQPQHF. This chain links TRBV24-1 with TRBJ1-5, with a tentative D call TRBD1 (6 bases). Trimming took off 3 bases at V and 2 bases at J, with 19 bases between the two ends. Germline V gene sequence: CDR1 KGHDR, CDR2 SFDVKD. This CDR3 spans 18 amino acids.

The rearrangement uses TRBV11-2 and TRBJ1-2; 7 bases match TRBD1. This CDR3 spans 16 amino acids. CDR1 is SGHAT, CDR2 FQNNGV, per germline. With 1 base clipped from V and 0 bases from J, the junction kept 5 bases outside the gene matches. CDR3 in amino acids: CASSLGGQLANYGYTF. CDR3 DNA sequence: TGTGCCAGCAGCTTAGGGGGACAGCTAGCTAACTATGGCTACACCTTC.

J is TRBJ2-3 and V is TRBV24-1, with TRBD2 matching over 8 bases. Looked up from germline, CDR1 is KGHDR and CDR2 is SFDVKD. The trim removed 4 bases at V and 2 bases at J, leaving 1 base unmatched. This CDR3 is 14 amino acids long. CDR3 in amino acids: CATSDGRATDTQYF. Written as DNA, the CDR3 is TGTGCCACCAGTGACGGGAGGGCCACAGATACGCAGTATTTT.

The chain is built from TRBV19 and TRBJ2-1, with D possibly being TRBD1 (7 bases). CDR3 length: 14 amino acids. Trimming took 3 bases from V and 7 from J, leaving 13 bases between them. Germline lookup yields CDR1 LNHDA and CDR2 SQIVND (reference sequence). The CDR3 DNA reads TGTGCCAGTAGTATGGGCGGGACAGCGAATGAGCAGTTCTTC. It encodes CASSMGGTANEQFF.

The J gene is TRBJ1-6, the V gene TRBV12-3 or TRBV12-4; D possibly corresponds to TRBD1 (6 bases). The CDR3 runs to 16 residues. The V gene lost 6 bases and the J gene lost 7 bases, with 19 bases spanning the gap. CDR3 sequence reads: CASSSIGGIGNSPLHF. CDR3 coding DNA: TGTGCCAGCAGCTCGATAGGGGGGATTGGCAATTCACCCCTCCACTTT.

The CDR3 is CASSSDPSGRPDTQYF. Written as DNA, the CDR3 is TGCGCCAGCAGCTCAGACCCTAGCGGGAGGCCAGATACGCAGTATTTT. The chain carries TRBV5-1 and TRBJ2-3, with 11 bases lining up with TRBD2. The CDR3 has 16 amino acids. Germline CDR1 SGHRS, CDR2 YFSETQ. J lost 4 bases, V lost 3 bases, and 7 bases had no gene match. Combining the CDR3 with reference TRBV5-1 and TRBJ2-3 gives the whole variable domain KAGVTQTPRYLIKTRGQQVTLSCSPISGHRSVSWYQQTPGQGLQFLFEYFSETQRNKGNFPGRFSGRQFSNSRSEMNVSTLELGDSALYLCASSSDPSGRPDTQYFGPGTRLTVL.

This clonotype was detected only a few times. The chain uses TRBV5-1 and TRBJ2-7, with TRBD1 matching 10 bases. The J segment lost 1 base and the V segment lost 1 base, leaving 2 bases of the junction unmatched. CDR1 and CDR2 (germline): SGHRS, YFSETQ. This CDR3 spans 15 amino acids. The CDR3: CASSLWTGGSYEQYF. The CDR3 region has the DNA TGCGCCAGCAGCTTGTGGACAGGGGGTTCCTACGAGCAGTACTTC.

In nucleotides, the CDR3 is TGCGCCAGCAGCGCCCTACTAGCGGACAATGAGCAGTTCTTC. It specifies CASSALLADNEQFF. The chain couples TRBV5-1 to TRBJ2-1; 8 bases fit TRBD2. Per the germline V gene, CDR1 is SGHRS and CDR2 is YFSETQ. V dropped 4 bases and J dropped 5; count of bases not matched to a gene: 5. The CDR3 loop spans 14 amino acids.

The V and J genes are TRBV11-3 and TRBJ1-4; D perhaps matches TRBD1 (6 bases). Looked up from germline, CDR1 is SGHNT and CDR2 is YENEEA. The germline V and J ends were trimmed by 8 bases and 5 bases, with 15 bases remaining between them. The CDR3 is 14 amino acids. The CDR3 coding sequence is TGTGCCAGCCCCCTCGTGGGGGCGAATGAAAAACTGTTTTTT. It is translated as CASPLVGANEKLFF.